This paragraph covers one T cell receptor beta chain sequence. This clone may be a read error of a much larger clone one base away. CDR1 and CDR2 from the germline V gene are SEHNR and FQNEAQ (reference sequence). The CDR3 extends over 15 amino acids. MiXCR, run by TCRdb on the 5' RACE reads, gives a single entry per CDR3 protein. Of about 150,000 distinct CDR3 sequences in the sample, 6% to 7% were seen once. This specimen belongs to a study of T-cell memory formation after mild COVID-19. As for the study in general: Each donor largely had its own TCR clusters.

The genes are TRBV7-9 and TRBJ1-5, with TRBD1 matching over 9 bases. The sequence came from an adult woman who had mild COVID-19 (a few samples of this study predate the infection). Cell type and time point are not known. The source material was PBMCs or a T cell subset sorted from them (not recorded which). The CDR3 coding sequence is TGTGCCAGCAGCCTCGACAGGGGGGGCAATCAGCCCCAGCGTTTT. Its protein product is CASSLDRGGNQPQRF.